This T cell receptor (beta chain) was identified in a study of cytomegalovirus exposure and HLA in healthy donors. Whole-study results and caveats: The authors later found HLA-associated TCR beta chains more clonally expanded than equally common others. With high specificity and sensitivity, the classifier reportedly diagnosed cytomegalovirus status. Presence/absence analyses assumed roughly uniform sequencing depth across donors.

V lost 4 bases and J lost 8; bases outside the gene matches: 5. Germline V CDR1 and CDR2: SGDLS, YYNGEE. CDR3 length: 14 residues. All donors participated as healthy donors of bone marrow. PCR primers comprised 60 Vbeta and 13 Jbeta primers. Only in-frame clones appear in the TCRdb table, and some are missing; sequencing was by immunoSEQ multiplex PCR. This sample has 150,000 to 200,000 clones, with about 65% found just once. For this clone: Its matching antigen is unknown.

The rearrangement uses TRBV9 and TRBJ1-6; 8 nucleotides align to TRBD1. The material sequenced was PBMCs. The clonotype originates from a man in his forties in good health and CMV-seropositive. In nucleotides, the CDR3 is TGTGCCAGCAGCCTTGTGGACAGGGATTCACCCCTCCACTTT. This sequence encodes CASSLVDRDSPLHF.